The rows below give T cell receptor beta chains drawn from one sample of a study of blood T cell repertoires in COVID-19. Generated by immunoSEQ multiplex PCR, the TCRdb table keeps only in-frame clones and is missing some. There are a few hundred thousand clones in the sample; 88% occur only once, and 1.5% to 2% lies in the top ten. Sequences were obtained from peripheral blood. All receptors come from a woman aged 25 to 39 with COVID-19, enrolled during active disease. Each CDR3 is given with its conserved first and last residue.

>TRBV7-9
CASSKGDTQYF
>TRBV5-5
CASSLTAGYTF
>TRBV15
CATSRDLRNSPLHF
>TRBV2
CASSVGDNTEAFF
>TRBV29-1
CSVETGGLETQYF
>TRBV7-2
CASSDYGTGGLGYTF
>TRBV5-1
CASSTSNTEAFF
>TRBV5-6
CASSLSSLQGNYGYTF
>TRBV5-4
CASSRDSANTGELFF
>TRBV5-4
CASSLSSNTEAFF
>TRBV6-5
CASSPGFWNSPLHF
>TRBV27
CASSPLGVGAYGNEKLFF
>TRBV6-2/TRBV6-3
CASSYSVGTEAFF
>TRBV19
CASRGGAPSGANVLTF
>TRBV9
CASSGLQGAESPLHF
>TRBV5-1
CASSLGQISGELFF
>TRBV11-1
CASRLRQKETQYF
>TRBV2
CASSEATNRVAGAFF
>TRBV3-1/TRBV3-2
CASSQDLGTGITEAFF
>TRBV5-6
CASSTGTRAAQYF
>TRBV2
CASRLAGGRNNEQFF
>TRBV11-3
CASSLWASGGASVETQYF
>TRBV4-3
CASSPTGTSGGETQYF
>TRBV4-2
CARRHVGRGGGTGELFF
>TRBV7-9
CASSTAGTGGSTEAFF
>TRBV6-2/TRBV6-3
CASSYSIVLRENQPQHF
>TRBV7-9
CASSPQGAQAEAFF
>TRBV7-9
CASHRGASNEQFF
>TRBV2
CASSEALRTDINTEAFF
>TRBV27
CASSLRPGTVIVNTEAFF
>TRBV20-1
CSASLAGGLADTQYF
>TRBV13
CASSLGTGDEQYF
>TRBV6-1
CASSEAPVTISGNTIYF
>TRBV6-5
CASSDRGQNYGYTF
>TRBV7-9
CASSLGQGQPQHF
>TRBV11-3
CASSLANTRSYNEQFF
>TRBV21-1
CASSPRRCETKSSGNTIYF
>TRBV29-1
CSVVVREAFF
>TRBV6-4
CASSDNVLTRTQYF
>TRBV6-5
CASKNRADLGYTF
>TRBV6-5
CASTRASGNTIYF
>TRBV7-8
CASSLGDSRMNYGYTF
>TRBV2
CATAGQGASDTQYF
>TRBV5-4
CASSRDRWTYGYTF
>TRBV7-9
CASSYTGSQETQYF
>TRBV29-1
CSVEDSGADTF
>TRBV7-2
CASSRDRGGGANVLTF
>TRBV27
CASSTRDVYNSPLHF
>TRBV9
CASSVALGPRTDTQYF
>TRBV28
CASSPTGQGIGNTEAFF
>TRBV2
CASKQQETQYF
>TRBV4-1
CASSQSDRGYQPQHF
>TRBV2
CASSQTRTGSKNIQYF